This TCR beta chain was observed in a study of cytomegalovirus exposure and HLA in healthy donors. The CDR3 runs to 13 residues. Germline-derived CDR1 and CDR2 are SGHRS and YFSETQ. Deletions cut 4 bases from V and 10 bases from J, with 12 bases between. 13 Jbeta primers and 60 Vbeta primers were used for the PCR. TCRdb's table, derived via immunoSEQ multiplex PCR, lists solely in-frame clones and lacks some. The sample includes 100,000 or so clones, around 79% of them seen just once. The V and J genes are TRBV5-1 and TRBJ1-6; tentative D call: TRBD1 (5 bases). This TCR derives from a woman aged 35 to 49 in good health and CMV-seronegative. Sample: PBMCs. CDR3 loop: CASSLRQNSPLHF. The DNA of the CDR3 is TGCGCCAGCAGCCTGCGACAGAACTCACCCCTCCACTTT.